The 15 T cell receptor beta chains below all came from one sample that was sequenced in a study of T cells in Graves' hyperthyroidism and ophthalmopathy. The TCR beta CDR3 regions underwent amplification using RNA transcripts as the source. HTBI primers were employed in a first-round RT-PCR of the TCR CDR3. TCRdb ran MiXCR on the multiplex PCR reads and lists one entry per CDR3 protein. This table holds around 690,000 distinct CDR3 sequences, less than 25% found once. Source material: blood. These receptors were obtained from a man under 40 with Graves' ophthalmopathy.

The chain carries TRBV11-3 and TRBJ2-2, with a tentative D call TRBD1 (6 bases). The V and J ends lost 6 bases and 4 bases respectively, with 18 bases between them. The CDR3 runs 16 residues. Per the germline V gene, CDR1 is SGHNT and CDR2 is YENEEA. The CDR3 region has the DNA TGTGCCAGCAGTGCGACTTCAGGGGCGTCCACCGGGGAGCTGTTTTTT. This sequence encodes CASSATSGASTGELFF.

This rearrangement joins TRBV19 to TRBJ2-5, with 12 bases lining up with TRBD1. Germline V lookup: CDR1 LNHDA, CDR2 SQIVND (reference sequence). The CDR3 sequence is 16 residues long. With V trimmed by 4 bases and J by 4 bases, 7 bases remained unmatched. In DNA form, the CDR3 reads TGTGCCAGTAGTACCCGGGACAGGGGGCTTGGAGAGACCCAGTACTTC. It codes for CASSTRDRGLGETQYF.

In its sample, this clonotype was seen many times. J is TRBJ1-5 and V is TRBV30; D ambiguous. Germline V gives CDR1 GTSNPN, CDR2 SVGIG (reference sequence). CDR3 length: 12 residues. Trimming cost V 5 bases and J 6 bases, with 11 bases left between them. The CDR3 coding sequence is TGTGCCTGGTCTGTGGGAGGTCAGCCCCAGCATTTT. The encoded protein is CAWSVGGQPQHF. Drawing the rest from reference TRBV30 and TRBJ1-5, the complete variable domain is SQTIHQWPATLVQPVGSPLSLECTVEGTSNPNLYWYRQAAGRGLQLLFYSVGIGQISSEVPQNLSASRPQDRQFILSSKKLLLSDSGFYLCAWSVGGQPQHFGDGTRLSIL.

This clonotype was seen a handful of times. This chain connects TRBV11-3 to TRBJ2-7, with 12 bases fitting TRBD2. The CDR3 extends over 18 amino acids. The J segment lost 3 bases and the V segment lost 1 base, leaving 10 bases of the junction unmatched. Germline V lookup: CDR1 SGHNT, CDR2 YENEEA. This CDR3 is CASSLVNPPGLAGYEQYF. In DNA, the CDR3 is TGTGCCAGCAGCTTAGTTAACCCGCCGGGACTAGCGGGCTACGAGCAGTACTTC.

The rearrangement uses TRBV6-2 or TRBV6-3 and TRBJ2-1, with 9 bases fitting TRBD2. After removal of 0 bases from V and 5 bases from J, the junction contained 11 bases not matched to a gene. Per germline, CDR1 MNHEY and CDR2 SVGEGT. The CDR3 loop spans 18 amino acids. In DNA form, the CDR3 reads TGTGCCAGCAGTTACTCGGTGTGGGCGGGAGGGCCGAACAATGAGCAGTTCTTC. Translated: CASSYSVWAGGPNNEQFF.

V usage is TRBV10-3 and J usage is TRBJ2-6; the D call may be TRBD1 or TRBD2 (6 bases each). The length of the CDR3 is 17 residues. Trimming took off 0 bases at V and 2 bases at J, with 11 bases between the two ends. Germline CDR1 reads ENHRY; CDR2 reads SYGVKD. Here the CDR3 reads CAISESLGGPGANVLTF. CDR3 coding DNA: TGTGCCATCAGTGAGTCCCTTGGGGGGCCTGGGGCCAACGTCCTGACTTTC.

This clonotype was recorded a few times. The chain recombines TRBV2 with TRBJ1-4; TRBD1 is a possible D gene (6 bases). Germline-derived CDR1 and CDR2 are SNHLY and FYNNEI. The CDR3 runs 18 residues. V gave up 6 bases and J gave up 3 bases, with 23 bases separating them. For the CDR3, the DNA is TGTGCCAGCAGCAGGGGCGTCCCGGAGAGGGCAGCTAATGAAAAACTGTTTTTT. Its protein is CASSRGVPERAANEKLFF.

CDR3 sequence reads: CAIGTTRGGIEKLFF. The CDR3 DNA is TGTGCCATCGGGACGACCCGGGGGGGGATCGAAAAACTGTTTTTT. J is TRBJ1-4 and V is TRBV10-3, with a tentative D call TRBD1 (5 bases). CDR1 and CDR2 from the germline V gene are ENHRY and SYGVKD. The CDR3 runs to 15 residues. The V end lost 8 bases, the J end lost 8 bases, and 21 bases lay between the germline ends.

The chain carries TRBV28 and TRBJ1-2; 8 bases agree with TRBD1. Trimming cost V 7 bases and J 6 bases; bases outside gene matches: 7. Germline V lookup: CDR1 MDHEN, CDR2 SYDVKM. The CDR3 length is 13 residues. The CDR3, as DNA: TGTGCCAGCACCACTCCAGGGGGCGATGGCTACACCTTC. Translating gives CASTTPGGDGYTF.

Concerning this clonotype: A read error may be the cause here, since a much bigger clone is one base away. V is TRBV30 and J is TRBJ2-1, with 8 bases lining up with TRBD2. Per germline, CDR1 GTSNPN and CDR2 SVGIG (reference sequence). This CDR3 comprises 14 residues. Trimming removed 5 bases from V and 0 bases from J; junction bases left unmatched: 3. The CDR3 sequence: CAWGSGSSYNEQFF. CDR3 in DNA: TGTGCCTGGGGAAGCGGGAGCTCCTACAATGAGCAGTTCTTC.

This chain links TRBV24-1 with TRBJ2-5; 7 positions match TRBD2. The germline CDR1 and CDR2 sequences are KGHDR and SFDVKD. The CDR3 contains 16 residues. V trimming: 4 bases; J trimming: 3 bases; junction bases outside the gene matches: 10. The CDR3 region has the DNA TGTGCCACCAGTGAACACGGGGGGACGGGGAAAGAGACCCAGTACTTC. The encoded protein is CATSEHGGTGKETQYF.

This clonotype was seen repeatedly, ten times or more. The rearrangement joins TRBV20-1 to TRBJ1-1, with TRBD1 as a possible D gene (5 bases). With 0 bases removed from V and 7 bases from J, the gap between germline ends came to 18 bases. CDR1 and CDR2 (germline): DFQATT, SNEGSKA (reference sequence). CDR3 length: 15 residues. CDR3 DNA: TGCAGTGCTAGAGATCGTGGGAAGGGGCAGGGTGAAGCTTTCTTT. It yields the protein CSARDRGKGQGEAFF.

The genes are TRBV13 and TRBJ2-3; D might be TRBD2 (6 bases). Germline assignment: CDR1 PRHDT and CDR2 FYEKMQ (reference sequence). The CDR3 spans 15 residues. V lost 3 bases, J lost 2 bases, and 12 bases lay in between. Here the CDR3 DNA reads TGTGCCAGCAGCTTCCCTAGCGCCTACACAGATACGCAGTATTTT. It specifies CASSFPSAYTDTQYF.

This clonotype appeared a few times. The chain combines TRBV5-1 with TRBJ2-5; weak D call: TRBD2 (5 bases). Trimming left V 3 bases short and J 2 bases short, with 17 bases between. Germline lookup yields CDR1 SGHRS and CDR2 YFSETQ. The CDR3 is made up of 16 amino acids. The CDR3 sequence: CASSSGVRVPQETQYF. CDR3 nucleotides: TGCGCCAGCAGCTCCGGGGTGAGGGTACCGCAAGAGACCCAGTACTTC.

This clonotype was found a few times. This chain links TRBV25-1 with TRBJ2-5; possibly TRBD1 for D (6 bases). The V gene's germline CDR1 is MGHDK and CDR2 SYGVNS. The CDR3 contains 14 residues. The germline V and J ends were trimmed by 3 bases and 2 bases, with 10 bases remaining between them. This chain's CDR3 is CASSEADRQETQYF. The CDR3 DNA follows: TGTGCCAGCAGTGAGGCGGACAGACAAGAGACCCAGTACTTC.